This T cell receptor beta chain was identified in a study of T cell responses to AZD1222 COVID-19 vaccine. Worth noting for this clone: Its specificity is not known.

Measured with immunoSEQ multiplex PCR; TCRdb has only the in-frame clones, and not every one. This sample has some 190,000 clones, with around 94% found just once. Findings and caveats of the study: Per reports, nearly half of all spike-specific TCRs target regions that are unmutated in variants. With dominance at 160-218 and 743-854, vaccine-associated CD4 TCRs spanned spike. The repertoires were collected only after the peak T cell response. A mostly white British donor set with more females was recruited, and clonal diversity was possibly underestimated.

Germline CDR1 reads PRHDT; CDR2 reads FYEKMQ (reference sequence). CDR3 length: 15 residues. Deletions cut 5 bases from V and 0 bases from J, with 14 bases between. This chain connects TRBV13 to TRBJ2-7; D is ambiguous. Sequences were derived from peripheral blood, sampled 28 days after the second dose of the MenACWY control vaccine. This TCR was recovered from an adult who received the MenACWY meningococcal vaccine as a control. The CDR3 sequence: CASSGRTESSYEQYF. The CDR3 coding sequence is TGTGCCAGCAGCGGACGGACGGAGAGCTCCTACGAGCAGTACTTC.